The 27 T cell receptor beta chains below come from one sample, sequenced in a study of blood T cell repertoires in COVID-19. The table came from immunoSEQ multiplex PCR; TCRdb's copy has only in-frame clones and leaves some out. The data contain about 59,000 clones, more than 60% of them singletons. The sample was peripheral blood. The source is a woman aged 70-85 years with acute or convalescent COVID-19.

The chain employs TRBV4-2 and TRBJ2-1, with 7 bases aligning to TRBD2. Germline V gives CDR1 LGHNA, CDR2 YNFKEQ. The CDR3 totals 14 residues. V was clipped by 1 base and J by 4 bases; unmatched bases: 1. The CDR3 protein is CASSQGGRYNEQFF. Here the CDR3 DNA reads TGTGCCAGCAGCCAAGGCGGGAGATACAATGAGCAGTTCTTC.

The chain recombines TRBV11-2 with TRBJ2-7, with D maybe TRBD1 (6 bases). V lost 1 base and J lost 7, with 14 bases in between. CDR1 SGHAT and CDR2 FQNNGV come from the germline V gene. The CDR3 extends over 14 amino acids. CDR3 DNA: TGTGCCAGCAGCTTAGCCAGGGGCGCGTGGGAGCAGTACGTC. Protein product: CASSLARGAWEQYV.

The count of this clone is one. This chain joins TRBV9 and TRBJ2-2; TRBD1 matches at 8 bases. The CDR3 totals 18 residues. V trimming: 1 base; J trimming: 2 bases; junction bases outside the gene matches: 10. The germline V gene encodes CDR1 SGDLS and CDR2 YYNGEE. In nucleotides, the CDR3 is TGTGCCAGCAGCGTAAGGGTGCGAGGACAGGGTAACACCGGGGAGCTGTTTTTT. Protein product: CASSVRVRGQGNTGELFF. Based on the CDR3 plus reference TRBV9 and TRBJ2-2, the full variable domain is DSGVTQTPKHLITATGQRVTLRCSPRSGDLSVYWYQQSLDQGLQFLIQYYNGEERAKGNILERFSAQQFPDLHSELNLSSLELGDSALYFCASSVRVRGQGNTGELFFGEGSRLTVL.

The chain recombines TRBV13 with TRBJ1-2; unclear D gene. The CDR3 is 15 residues long. The germline gives CDR1 PRHDT, CDR2 FYEKMQ (reference sequence). The V gene lost 5 bases and the J gene lost 5 bases, with 18 bases spanning the gap. Here the CDR3 DNA reads TGTGCCAGCAGCCCCAGCTGGGGAGGAACTTATGGCTACACCTTC. The encoded protein is CASSPSWGGTYGYTF.

The chain carries TRBV6-5 and TRBJ2-7, with TRBD1 identical over 8 bases. The junction had 12 bases not matched to a gene; V was cut back by 6 bases and J by 5 bases. In germline, CDR1 is MNHEY, CDR2 SVGAGI. The CDR3 covers 15 residues. The CDR3 loop is CASRGPDRVSNEQYF. The DNA of the CDR3 is TGTGCCAGCAGGGGGCCGGACAGGGTGAGCAACGAGCAGTACTTC.

The chain employs TRBV5-4 and TRBJ1-1; tentative D call: TRBD1 (5 bases). Germline CDR1 is SGHNT and CDR2 is YYREEE (reference sequence). The CDR3 has 15 amino acids. V shed 3 bases and J shed 0 bases, with 12 bases lying between them. DNA for the CDR3: TGTGCCAGCAGCTCAGGAGAGACAGTGAACACTGAAGCTTTCTTT. Translation gives CASSSGETVNTEAFF. Complete variable domain (other parts from reference TRBV5-4 and TRBJ1-1): ETGVTQSPTHLIKTRGQQVTLRCSSQSGHNTVSWYQQALGQGPQFIFQYYREEENGRGNFPPRFSGLQFPNYSSELNVNALELDDSALYLCASSSGETVNTEAFFGQGTRLTVV.

The genes are TRBV5-1 and TRBJ2-1, with 11 bases lining up with TRBD1. Germline CDR1 is SGHRS and CDR2 is YFSETQ. The CDR3 is 16 residues long. V dropped 0 bases and J dropped 8; count of bases not matched to a gene: 7. The CDR3: CASSLARGQGVHEQFF. The CDR3 DNA reads as TGCGCCAGCAGCTTGGCAAGGGGACAGGGGGTTCATGAGCAGTTCTTC.

Remarks on this clone: Relative to the germline gene, one junction end is altered; a read error may explain this. V usage is TRBV2 and J usage is TRBJ1-2; 8 bases align to TRBD1. There are 13 residues in the CDR3. Per the germline V gene, CDR1 is SNHLY and CDR2 is FYNNEI. CDR3 residues: CASTGQGRWVWRF. The CDR3 region has the DNA TGTGCCAGCACCGGACAGGGCAGATGGGTGTGGAGGTTC.

This chain uses TRBV30 with TRBJ1-2; 8 bases map to TRBD1. V lost 7 bases, J lost 4 bases, and 8 bases stayed unmatched. This CDR3 comprises 13 residues. The germline CDR1 and CDR2 sequences are GTSNPN and SVGIG (reference sequence). CDR3 nucleotides: TGTGCCTTGGACCTAACAGGGGGCTATGGCTACACCTTC. It translates to CALDLTGGYGYTF.

This clone has more than one count but fewer than ten. The rearrangement joins TRBV18 to TRBJ1-3; D gene uncertain. The CDR3 consists of 15 residues. Germline V gene lookup returns CDR1 KGHSH and CDR2 LQKENI. V was clipped by 0 bases and J by 0 bases, with 6 bases between them. CDR3 sequence (DNA): TGTGCCAGCTCACCACCGAGTAACTCTGGAAACACCATATATTTT. Residues: CASSPPSNSGNTIYF.

The gene calls are TRBV25-1 and TRBJ2-7; 8 nucleotides match TRBD2. The CDR3 extends over 14 amino acids. After removal of 4 bases from V and 4 bases from J, the junction contained 6 bases not matched to a gene. CDR1 MGHDK and CDR2 SYGVNS come from the germline V gene. CDR3: CASSGGVAGYEQYV. In DNA form, the CDR3 reads TGTGCCAGCAGTGGGGGGGTAGCGGGATACGAGCAGTACGTC.

The V and J genes are TRBV24-1 and TRBJ1-5, with a weak D call TRBD1 (6 bases). Per the germline V gene, CDR1 is KGHDR and CDR2 is SFDVKD. The CDR3 covers 20 residues. Trimming removed 4 bases at V and 2 bases at J, with 26 bases between. The CDR3 loop is CATSDSLAGGQSKGNQPQHF. CDR3 nucleotides: TGTGCCACCAGTGACTCTCTGGCGGGGGGCCAATCTAAAGGCAATCAGCCCCAGCATTTT.

J is TRBJ1-1 and V is TRBV6-5; perhaps TRBD1 as D (6 bases). The CDR3 contains 13 residues. V gave up 1 base and J gave up 11 bases, with 14 bases separating them. Germline V gene data show CDR1 as MNHEY and CDR2 as SVGAGI. The CDR3 sequence: CASSYYGTPAAFF. The CDR3 coding sequence is TGTGCCAGCAGTTACTACGGGACACCCGCCGCTTTCTTT.

The J gene is TRBJ1-5, the V gene TRBV30, with 9 bases fitting TRBD1. Losses at the gene ends were 5 bases for V and 3 bases for J; bases not matched to a gene: 11. From germline, CDR1 is GTSNPN and CDR2 SVGIG (reference sequence). The CDR3 runs to 16 residues. The CDR3 protein is CAWGPRDRVPNQPQHF. The CDR3 nucleotides are TGTGCCTGGGGGCCCCGGGACAGGGTCCCCAATCAGCCCCAGCATTTT.

The J gene is TRBJ1-2, the V gene TRBV29-1; D perhaps matches TRBD1 (5 bases). Germline values: CDR1 SQVTM, CDR2 ANQGSEA. The CDR3 contains 13 residues. With 7 bases removed from V and 4 bases from J, the gap between germline ends came to 16 bases. This chain's CDR3 is CSAPDNSFYGYTF. In DNA form, the CDR3 reads TGCAGCGCTCCGGACAACTCCTTCTATGGCTACACCTTC.

This clone has just a few counts. This chain connects TRBV27 to TRBJ1-4, with D perhaps TRBD1 (6 bases). The CDR3 covers 14 residues. CDR1 and CDR2 from the germline V gene are MNHEY and SMNVEV (reference sequence). Trimming stripped 7 bases from V and 8 bases from J, with 17 bases between. CDR3: CASTAAGEGEKLFF. In nucleotides, the CDR3 is TGTGCCAGCACCGCCGCAGGGGAAGGAGAAAAACTGTTTTTT.

The gene calls are TRBV6-2 or TRBV6-3 and TRBJ1-1, with 10 bases identical to TRBD1. J lost 1 base, V lost 6 bases, and 14 bases had no gene match. The V gene's germline CDR1 is MNHEY and CDR2 SVGEGT. The CDR3 spans 18 residues. The CDR3 coding sequence is TGTGCCAGCAGCAAACGGGACAGGGGAAGATTCGGGAACACTGAAGCTTTCTTT. It specifies CASSKRDRGRFGNTEAFF.

V and J are TRBV25-1 and TRBJ2-5; 9 bases agree with TRBD2. CDR3 length equals 17 residues. From germline, CDR1 is MGHDK and CDR2 SYGVNS. J lost 5 bases, V lost 5 bases, and 15 bases had no gene match. DNA of the CDR3: TGTGCCAGCAGTCCCCCTCCCGGGCGGGGGGGGCGGGAGACCCAGTACTTC. Protein product: CASSPPPGRGGRETQYF.

The rearrangement links TRBV16 to TRBJ2-1, with 10 bases lining up with TRBD2. V gave up 2 bases and J gave up 4 bases; unmatched junction bases: 8. CDR1 is KGHSY, CDR2 FQNENV, per germline. The CDR3 is made up of 17 amino acids. This CDR3 reads CASSQGSGTSDYNEQFF. Here the CDR3 DNA reads TGTGCCAGCAGCCAAGGCTCCGGGACTAGCGATTACAATGAGCAGTTCTTC.

The J gene is TRBJ2-1, the V gene TRBV7-3; D unclear. Germline CDR1 SGHTA, CDR2 FQGTGA. The ends were cut back, 0 bases at V and 8 bases at J, with 11 bases in the middle. The CDR3 has 14 amino acids. The CDR3 nucleotides are TGTGCCAGCAGCTTAACCTCTAGAAGTGATGAGCAGTTCTTC. Protein product: CASSLTSRSDEQFF.

V is TRBV18 and J is TRBJ2-2; D is perhaps TRBD1 (6 bases). The CDR3 totals 18 residues. CDR1 is KGHSH, CDR2 LQKENI, per germline. The V end lost 1 base, the J end lost 4 bases, and 19 bases lay between the germline ends. CDR3 loop: CASSPLPPSTGATGELFF. The CDR3 DNA reads TGTGCCAGCTCACCACTCCCCCCGTCGACAGGCGCCACCGGGGAGCTGTTTTTT.

There are a few counts of this clone. The chain is built from TRBV7-3 and TRBJ2-1, with D possibly TRBD1 on 6 matching bases. This CDR3 has 15 residues. Germline V gene sequence: CDR1 SGHTA, CDR2 FQGTGA. V dropped 5 bases and J dropped 7 bases, with 18 bases sitting between them. The CDR3 sequence: CASSLGGQRRNEQFF. The CDR3 DNA reads as TGTGCCAGCAGCCTTGGGGGCCAAAGGAGAAATGAGCAGTTCTTC. The full variable domain, completed using reference TRBV7-3 and TRBJ2-1, is GAGVSQTPSNKVTEKGKYVELRCDPISGHTALYWYRQSLGQGPEFLIYFQGTGAADDSGLPNDRFFAVRPEGSVSTLKIQRTERGDSAVYLCASSLGGQRRNEQFFGPGTRLTVL.

J is TRBJ1-1 and V is TRBV10-1, with D tentatively TRBD1 (5 bases). Germline CDR1 WNHNN, CDR2 SYGVQD (reference sequence). CDR3 length equals 14 residues. V was clipped by 0 bases and J by 4 bases, with 9 bases between them. CDR3 region: CASSESAGGTEAFF. The CDR3 nucleotides read TGCGCCAGCAGTGAGTCAGCGGGGGGCACTGAAGCTTTCTTT.

A remark on this clone: It may be a read error: a sequence one base away is much more abundant. Other nucleotide sequences in the sample specify the same CDR3. The V gene is TRBV2, the J gene TRBJ1-6; 10 positions match TRBD1. The CDR3 is 13 residues long. Looked up from germline, CDR1 is SNHLY and CDR2 is FYNNEI. The CDR3 sequence: CARTGGSSAPLHF. The CDR3 region has the DNA TGTGCTAGGACAGGGGGATCGTCAGCACCCCTCCACTTT.

This clone came up a few times. The chain has TRBV4-1 and TRBJ1-2, with D perhaps matching TRBD1 (6 bases). Between the trimmed V and J ends, which lost 0 bases and 2 bases, there was a span of 22 bases. This CDR3 contains 19 residues. In germline, CDR1 is MGHRA, CDR2 YSYEKL. In nucleotides, the CDR3 is TGCGCCAGCAGCCAAGATAATTTACAGGGTATTTGGCGCAACTATGGCTACACCTTC. Translating it yields CASSQDNLQGIWRNYGYTF.

The gene calls are TRBV19 and TRBJ2-5; possibly TRBD1 for D (7 bases). Germline assignment: CDR1 LNHDA and CDR2 SQIVND (reference sequence). V was trimmed by 6 bases and J by 5 bases, leaving 13 bases between them. The CDR3 is 13 residues long. The CDR3 here is CASSPTGRETQYF. DNA of the CDR3: TGTGCCAGTAGCCCGACAGGGAGGGAGACCCAGTACTTC.

This chain joins TRBV2 and TRBJ1-2; the match to TRBD1 covers 7 bases. J gave up 4 bases and V 8 bases, and 13 bases lay outside the gene matches. This CDR3 has 15 amino acids. The V gene's germline CDR1 is SNHLY and CDR2 FYNNEI. The DNA of the CDR3 is TGTGCCAGCCAAAGACAGGGTCAAGGGATCTATGGCTACACCTTC. Its translation: CASQRQGQGIYGYTF.